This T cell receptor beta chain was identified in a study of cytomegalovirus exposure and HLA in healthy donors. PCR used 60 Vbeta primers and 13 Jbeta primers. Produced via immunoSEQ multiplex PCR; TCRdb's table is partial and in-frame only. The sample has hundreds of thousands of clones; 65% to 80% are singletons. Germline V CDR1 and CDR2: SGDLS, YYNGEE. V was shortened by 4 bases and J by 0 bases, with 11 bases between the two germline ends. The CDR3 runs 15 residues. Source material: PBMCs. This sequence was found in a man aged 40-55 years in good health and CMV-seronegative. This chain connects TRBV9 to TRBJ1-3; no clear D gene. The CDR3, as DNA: TGTGCCAGCAGCAACTCCTGGTTCTCTGGAAACACCATATATTTT. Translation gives CASSNSWFSGNTIYF.